Below, 20 T cell receptor beta chains from the same sample are listed, as sequenced in a study of cytomegalovirus exposure and HLA in healthy donors. Assay used: immunoSEQ multiplex PCR; TCRdb lists only in-frame clones, some missing. Among about 250,000 clones listed, roughly 87% were seen once. The specimen sequenced was PBMCs. The receptors were gathered from a man aged 18 to 30 in good health and CMV-seropositive.

This chain joins TRBV7-2 and TRBJ2-5; D possibly corresponds to TRBD2 (6 bases). Germline values: CDR1 SGHTA, CDR2 FQGNSA. CDR3 length: 13 amino acids. Trimming took off 10 bases at V and 3 bases at J, with 15 bases between the two ends. This chain's CDR3 is CATSQGLKETQYF. CDR3 nucleotides: TGTGCCACCTCGCAGGGACTTAAAGAGACCCAGTACTTC.

This clone occurred once. This chain links TRBV6-1 with TRBJ1-5, with a weak D call TRBD1 (6 bases). The germline CDR1 and CDR2 sequences are MNHNS and SASEGT. The germline V and J ends were trimmed by 0 bases and 9 bases, with 15 bases remaining between them. CDR3 length: 15 residues. The CDR3 spells CASSEAGRGGGPQHF. CDR3 nucleotides: TGTGCCAGCAGTGAAGCTGGCAGGGGTGGAGGGCCCCAGCATTTT.

This chain links TRBV5-1 with TRBJ1-5; D is unresolved. This CDR3 region has 15 residues. The germline V gene has CDR1 SGHRS and CDR2 YFSETQ. Trimming took 1 base from V and 1 from J, leaving 9 bases between them. In nucleotides, the CDR3 is TGCGCCAGCAGCTTGTCGCCAGGCAGCAATCAGCCCCAGCATTTT. Translated: CASSLSPGSNQPQHF.

The chain uses TRBV27 and TRBJ1-1; a possible D gene is TRBD1 (5 bases). Germline V gives CDR1 MNHEY, CDR2 SMNVEV (reference sequence). The CDR3 covers 16 residues. V was pared by 5 bases and J by 1 base, with 17 bases between. CDR3 DNA: TGTGCCAGCAGTACCCGTGGGGCGAATTGGAACACTGAAGCTTTCTTT. It encodes CASSTRGANWNTEAFF.

V and J are TRBV6-4 and TRBJ2-1, with TRBD1 matching 8 bases. J was trimmed by 3 bases and V by 5 bases; bases with no gene match: 6. CDR1 is MRHNA, CDR2 SNTAGT, per germline. CDR3 length: 15 residues. The CDR3 region is CASSPDRAGYNEQFF. In nucleotides, the CDR3 is TGTGCCAGCAGTCCGGACAGGGCAGGCTACAATGAGCAGTTCTTC.

For the CDR3, the DNA is TGTGCCAGCAGGCGGGAACAGGGAGAAAAACTGTTTTTT. This codes for CASRREQGEKLFF. The rearrangement uses TRBV6-1 and TRBJ1-4, with D possibly being TRBD1 (6 bases). The germline V gene has CDR1 MNHNS and CDR2 SASEGT. The CDR3 is 13 residues long. V lost 6 bases, J lost 8 bases, and 13 bases lay in between.

The chain uses TRBV7-2 and TRBJ1-2; the match to TRBD1 covers 7 bases. V lost 5 bases to trimming and J lost 5 bases; unmatched junction nucleotides: 5. The CDR3 is 13 residues long. Per the germline V gene, CDR1 is SGHTA and CDR2 is FQGNSA. The CDR3 loop is CASSVDRAYGYTF. The CDR3, as DNA: TGTGCCAGCAGCGTCGACAGGGCATATGGCTACACCTTC.

This clone was seen once. The chain carries TRBV6-5 and TRBJ2-7; possibly TRBD2 for D (6 bases). V lost 7 bases, J lost 4 bases, and 17 bases lay in between. The CDR3 has 14 amino acids. Germline assignment: CDR1 MNHEY and CDR2 SVGAGI. The CDR3 DNA sequence: TGTGCCAGCACCCCGGCGGAGGGGTTGTACGAGCAGTACTTC. Amino acids: CASTPAEGLYEQYF.

This chain joins TRBV5-1 and TRBJ1-5, with 9 positions matching TRBD1. The germline V gene has CDR1 SGHRS and CDR2 YFSETQ. The CDR3 loop spans 16 amino acids. Unmatched junction bases numbered 6, after V lost 0 bases and J lost 5 bases. The CDR3 region has the DNA TGCGCCAGCAGCTTGGAACCGGGACAGGGTGATCAGCCCCAGCATTTT. Its protein is CASSLEPGQGDQPQHF.

The rearrangement joins TRBV5-1 to TRBJ2-1; a weak D match, TRBD2 (5 bases). This CDR3 comprises 16 residues. Germline V gene lookup returns CDR1 SGHRS and CDR2 YFSETQ. The V end was cut by 0 bases, the J end by 0 bases, with 10 bases between. CDR3 nucleotide sequence: TGCGCCAGCAGCTTGGCCATTACTAGCTCCTACAATGAGCAGTTCTTC. This translates into CASSLAITSSYNEQFF.

This clone was observed a handful of times. The gene calls are TRBV5-6 and TRBJ1-2, with a possible D match to TRBD1 (6 bases). V lost 1 base and J 9 bases, leaving 13 bases between the germline ends. This CDR3 contains 13 residues. Germline V lookup: CDR1 SGHDT, CDR2 YYEEEE. This CDR3 is CASSLIQGRRYTF. CDR3 in DNA: TGTGCCAGCAGCTTGATTCAGGGGAGGCGCTACACCTTC.

Only a few counts were recorded for this clone. DNA of the CDR3: TGTGCCAGCAGTACCCGGGACAGTCACACTGAAGCTTTCTTT. Protein: CASSTRDSHTEAFF. The chain couples TRBV6-5 to TRBJ1-1, with TRBD1 matching 7 bases. V dropped 5 bases and J dropped 3; count of bases not matched to a gene: 6. Germline CDR1 reads MNHEY; CDR2 reads SVGAGI. The CDR3 contains 14 residues.

The chain couples TRBV28 to TRBJ1-2; D unclear. Germline loops: CDR1 MDHEN, CDR2 SYDVKM. V lost 3 bases, J lost 8 bases, and 31 bases lay in between. The CDR3 totals 19 residues. The CDR3 protein is CASSFSRDVTLGLAGGYTF. Written as DNA, the CDR3 is TGTGCCAGCAGTTTTTCTCGGGATGTGACCTTGGGCCTGGCGGGGGGCTACACCTTC.

V is TRBV7-8 and J is TRBJ2-7, with 7 bases aligning to TRBD2. CDR1 SGHVS and CDR2 FQNEAQ come from the germline V gene. The CDR3 has 14 residues. V shed 6 bases, J shed 5 bases, and the junction held 10 bases outside the gene matches. The CDR3 sequence: CASRAATSRNEQYF. The CDR3 DNA is TGTGCCAGCAGGGCCGCGACTAGCAGAAACGAGCAGTACTTC.

This chain joins TRBV6-5 and TRBJ1-1; D remains unclear. CDR3 length: 14 amino acids. Per germline, CDR1 MNHEY and CDR2 SVGAGI. V was shortened by 0 bases and J by 0 bases, with 5 bases between the two germline ends. The CDR3 here is CASSYSTLNTEAFF. CDR3 sequence (DNA): TGTGCCAGCAGTTACTCGACCCTGAACACTGAAGCTTTCTTT.

This clone was counted once. The chain links TRBV5-1 to TRBJ1-1; D remains ambiguous. Germline V gene lookup returns CDR1 SGHRS and CDR2 YFSETQ. The CDR3 has 14 amino acids. Trimming took off 0 bases at V and 1 base at J, with 7 bases between the two ends. The CDR3: CASSLAGSNTEAFF. CDR3 sequence (DNA): TGCGCCAGCAGCTTGGCAGGCTCGAACACTGAAGCTTTCTTT.

V usage is TRBV7-6 and J usage is TRBJ2-1; D might be TRBD2 (6 bases). Trimming removed 4 bases at V and 4 bases at J, with 17 bases between. The CDR3 is 16 residues long. Germline CDR1 is SGHVS and CDR2 is FNYEAQ. This CDR3 is CASSSTGLPIYNEQFF. CDR3 in DNA: TGTGCCAGCAGCTCAACGGGACTCCCGATTTACAATGAGCAGTTCTTC.

V gene TRBV5-7 combines with J gene TRBJ2-1, with D unresolved. TRBV5-7 is an open reading frame whose function is uncertain. This CDR3 is built from 12 residues. V was clipped by 0 bases and J by 7 bases, with 5 bases between them. The CDR3 loop reads CASSLGLNEQFF. The CDR3 coding sequence is TGTGCCAGCAGCTTGGGACTGAATGAGCAGTTCTTC.

This sequence joins TRBV30 and TRBJ2-1; D not certain. The germline V gene has CDR1 GTSNPN and CDR2 SVGIG (reference sequence). The CDR3 runs 17 residues. V was clipped by 7 bases and J by 4 bases, with 26 bases between them. As DNA, the CDR3 is TGTGCCTTTGAACCCCTCTCGCTGAGCCTGAGGTACAATGAGCAGTTCTTC. Its translation: CAFEPLSLSLRYNEQFF. The variable domain in full, with the rest retrieved from reference TRBV30 and TRBJ2-1, is SQTIHQWPATLVQPVGSPLSLECTVEGTSNPNLYWYRQAAGRGLQLLFYSVGIGQISSEVPQNLSASRPQDRQFILSSKKLLLSDSGFYLCAFEPLSLSLRYNEQFFGPGTRLTVL.

V and J are TRBV27 and TRBJ1-1; TRBD1 might be the D (5 bases). With 6 bases removed from V and 3 bases from J, the gap between germline ends came to 11 bases. Germline loops: CDR1 MNHEY, CDR2 SMNVEV (reference sequence). The CDR3 loop spans 13 amino acids. The chain's CDR3 is CASSLGTDTEAFF. CDR3 bases: TGTGCCAGCAGCCTGGGGACGGACACTGAAGCTTTCTTT.